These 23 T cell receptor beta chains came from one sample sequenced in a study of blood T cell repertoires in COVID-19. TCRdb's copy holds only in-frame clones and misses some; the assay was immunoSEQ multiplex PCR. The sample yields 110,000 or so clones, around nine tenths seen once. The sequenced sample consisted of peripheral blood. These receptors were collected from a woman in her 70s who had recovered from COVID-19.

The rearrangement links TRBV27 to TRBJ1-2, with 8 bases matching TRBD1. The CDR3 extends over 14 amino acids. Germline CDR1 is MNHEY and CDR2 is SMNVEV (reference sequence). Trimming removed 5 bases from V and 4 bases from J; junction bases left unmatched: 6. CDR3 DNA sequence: TGTGCCAGCAGTCCGGGACAGGTGATCTATGGCTACACCTTC. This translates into CASSPGQVIYGYTF.

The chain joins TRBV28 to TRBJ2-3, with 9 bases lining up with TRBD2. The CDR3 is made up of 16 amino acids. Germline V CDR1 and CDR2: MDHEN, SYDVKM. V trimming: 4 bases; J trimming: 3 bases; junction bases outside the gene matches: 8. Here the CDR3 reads CASSSSAGGWTDTQYF. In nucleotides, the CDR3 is TGTGCCAGCAGTTCGTCGGCGGGAGGGTGGACAGATACGCAGTATTTT.

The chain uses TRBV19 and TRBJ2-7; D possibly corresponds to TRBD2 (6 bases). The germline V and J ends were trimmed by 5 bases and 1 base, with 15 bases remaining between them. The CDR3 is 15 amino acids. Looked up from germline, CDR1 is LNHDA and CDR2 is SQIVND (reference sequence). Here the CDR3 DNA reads TGTGCCAGTAGTCGAACCGGGACTGGGTCCTACGAGCAGTACTTC. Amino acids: CASSRTGTGSYEQYF.

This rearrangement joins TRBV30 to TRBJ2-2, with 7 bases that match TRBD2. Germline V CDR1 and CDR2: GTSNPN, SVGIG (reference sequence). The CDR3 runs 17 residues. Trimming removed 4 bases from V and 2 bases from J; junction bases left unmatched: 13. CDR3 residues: CAWIPKAGRFNTGELFF. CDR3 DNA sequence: TGTGCCTGGATACCCAAGGCCGGGAGGTTTAACACCGGGGAGCTGTTTTTT.

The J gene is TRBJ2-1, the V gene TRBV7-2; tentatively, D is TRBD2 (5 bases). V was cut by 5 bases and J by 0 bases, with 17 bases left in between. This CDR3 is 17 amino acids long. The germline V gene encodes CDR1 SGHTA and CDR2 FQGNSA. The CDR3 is CASSLVGSPRSYNEQFF. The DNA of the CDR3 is TGTGCCAGCAGCCTCGTAGGGAGTCCCCGCTCCTACAATGAGCAGTTCTTC. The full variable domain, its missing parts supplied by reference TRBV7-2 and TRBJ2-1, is GAGVSQSPSNKVTEKGKDVELRCDPISGHTALYWYRQSLGQGLEFLIYFQGNSAPDKSGLPSDRFSAERTGGSVSTLTIQRTQQEDSAVYLCASSLVGSPRSYNEQFFGPGTRLTVL.

The CDR3 protein is CASSSFSNTGELFF. CDR3 nucleotides: TGTGCCAGCAGCTCCTTCTCGAACACCGGGGAGCTGTTTTTT. The gene calls are TRBV7-9 and TRBJ2-2; D is unclear. This CDR3 has 14 residues. Germline CDR1 reads SEHNR; CDR2 reads FQNEAQ (reference sequence). With 4 bases removed from V and 0 bases from J, the gap between germline ends came to 6 bases.

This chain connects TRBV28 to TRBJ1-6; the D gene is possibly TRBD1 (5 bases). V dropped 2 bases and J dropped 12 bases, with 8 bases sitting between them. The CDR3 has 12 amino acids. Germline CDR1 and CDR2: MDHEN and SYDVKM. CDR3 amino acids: CASSLQGIPLHF. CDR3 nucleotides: TGTGCCAGCAGTTTACAGGGAATACCCCTCCACTTT.

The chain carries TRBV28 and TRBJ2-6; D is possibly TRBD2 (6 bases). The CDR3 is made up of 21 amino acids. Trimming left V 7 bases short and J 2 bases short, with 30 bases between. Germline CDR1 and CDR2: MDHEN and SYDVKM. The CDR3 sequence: CASTPDRGISLSSPGANVLTF. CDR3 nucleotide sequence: TGTGCCAGCACCCCTGACCGGGGGATTTCCCTTTCTTCTCCTGGGGCCAACGTCCTGACTTTC.

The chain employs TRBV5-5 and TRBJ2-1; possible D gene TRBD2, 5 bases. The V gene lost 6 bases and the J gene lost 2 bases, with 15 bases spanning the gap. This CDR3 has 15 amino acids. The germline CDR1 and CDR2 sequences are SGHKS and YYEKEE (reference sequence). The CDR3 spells CASTTSYGTYNEQFF. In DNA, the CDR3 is TGTGCCAGCACCACCTCTTACGGGACCTACAATGAGCAGTTCTTC.

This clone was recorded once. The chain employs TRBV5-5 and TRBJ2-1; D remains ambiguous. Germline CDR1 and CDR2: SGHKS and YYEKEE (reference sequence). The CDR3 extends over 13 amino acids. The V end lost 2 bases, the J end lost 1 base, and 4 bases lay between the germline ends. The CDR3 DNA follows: TGTGCCAGCAGCTTCACTTCCTACAATGAGCAGTTCTTC. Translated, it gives CASSFTSYNEQFF.

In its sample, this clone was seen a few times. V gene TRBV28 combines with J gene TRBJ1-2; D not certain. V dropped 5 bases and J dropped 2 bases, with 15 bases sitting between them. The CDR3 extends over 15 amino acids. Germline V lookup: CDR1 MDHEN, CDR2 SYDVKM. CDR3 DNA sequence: TGTGCCAGCAGTCCCCTGGGAGGAACGAACTATGGCTACACCTTC. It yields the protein CASSPLGGTNYGYTF.

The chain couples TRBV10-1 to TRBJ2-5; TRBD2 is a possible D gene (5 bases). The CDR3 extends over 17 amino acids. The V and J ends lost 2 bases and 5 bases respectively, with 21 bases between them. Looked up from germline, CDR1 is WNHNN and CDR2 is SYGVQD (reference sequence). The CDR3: CASSEIGSSNSRETQYF. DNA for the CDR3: TGCGCCAGCAGTGAGATTGGGAGCAGTAACTCGCGGGAGACCCAGTACTTC.

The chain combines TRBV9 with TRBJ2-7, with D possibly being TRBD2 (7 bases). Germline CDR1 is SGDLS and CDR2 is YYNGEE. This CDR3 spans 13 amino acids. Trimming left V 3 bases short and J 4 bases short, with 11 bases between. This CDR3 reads CASSEGEGYEQYF. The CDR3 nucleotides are TGTGCCAGCAGCGAGGGGGAGGGATACGAGCAGTACTTC.

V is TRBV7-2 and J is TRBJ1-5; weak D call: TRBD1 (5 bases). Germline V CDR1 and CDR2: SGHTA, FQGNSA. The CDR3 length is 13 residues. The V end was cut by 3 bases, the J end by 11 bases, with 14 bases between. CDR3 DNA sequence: TGTGCCAGCAGCTTCCCCGGGTCAGGGACCCAGCATTTT. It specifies CASSFPGSGTQHF.

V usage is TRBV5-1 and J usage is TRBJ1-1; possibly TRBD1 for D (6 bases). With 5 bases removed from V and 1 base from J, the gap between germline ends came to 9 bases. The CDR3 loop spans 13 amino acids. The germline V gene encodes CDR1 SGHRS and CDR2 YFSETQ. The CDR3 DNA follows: TGCGCCAGCAGTGGACAGCCGAACACTGAAGCTTTCTTT. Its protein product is CASSGQPNTEAFF.

CDR3 region: CASSELGTGVSRSPLHF. The CDR3 nucleotides are TGCGCCAGCAGTGAGTTGGGGACAGGGGTCAGTCGATCCCCCCTCCACTTT. V and J are TRBV10-2 and TRBJ1-6, with TRBD1 matching over 10 bases. Germline CDR1 is WSHSY and CDR2 is SAAADI. V was clipped by 1 base and J by 13 bases; unmatched bases: 13. This CDR3 comprises 17 residues.

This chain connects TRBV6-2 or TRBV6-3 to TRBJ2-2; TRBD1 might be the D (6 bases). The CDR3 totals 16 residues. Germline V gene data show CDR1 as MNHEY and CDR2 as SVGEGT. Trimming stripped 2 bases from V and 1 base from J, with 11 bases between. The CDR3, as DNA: TGTGCCAGCAGTTACGCAGGGGCCCAGAACACCGGGGAGCTGTTTTTT. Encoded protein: CASSYAGAQNTGELFF.

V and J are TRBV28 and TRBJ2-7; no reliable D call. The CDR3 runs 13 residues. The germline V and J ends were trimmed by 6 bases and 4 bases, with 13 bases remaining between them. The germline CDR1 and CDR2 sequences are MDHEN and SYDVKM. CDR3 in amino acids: CASRPSSTYEQYF. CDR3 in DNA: TGTGCCAGCAGGCCCTCCAGTACATACGAGCAGTACTTC. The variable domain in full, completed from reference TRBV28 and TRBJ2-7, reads DVKVTQSSRYLVKRTGEKVFLECVQDMDHENMFWYRQDPGLGLRLIYFSYDVKMKEKGDIPEGYSVSREKKERFSLILESASTNQTSMYLCASRPSSTYEQYFGPGTRLTVT.

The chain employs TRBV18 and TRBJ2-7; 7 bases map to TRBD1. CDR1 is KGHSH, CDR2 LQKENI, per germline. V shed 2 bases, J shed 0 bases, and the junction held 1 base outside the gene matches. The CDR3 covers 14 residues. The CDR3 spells CASSPRDSSYEQYF. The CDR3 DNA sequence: TGTGCCAGCTCACCAAGGGACAGCTCCTACGAGCAGTACTTC.

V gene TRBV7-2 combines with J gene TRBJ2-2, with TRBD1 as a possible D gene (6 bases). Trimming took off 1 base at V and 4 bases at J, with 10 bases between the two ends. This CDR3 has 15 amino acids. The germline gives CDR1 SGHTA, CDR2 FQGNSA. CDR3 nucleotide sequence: TGTGCCAGCAGCTTAGAACGAGGGGGCACCGGGGAGCTGTTTTTT. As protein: CASSLERGGTGELFF.

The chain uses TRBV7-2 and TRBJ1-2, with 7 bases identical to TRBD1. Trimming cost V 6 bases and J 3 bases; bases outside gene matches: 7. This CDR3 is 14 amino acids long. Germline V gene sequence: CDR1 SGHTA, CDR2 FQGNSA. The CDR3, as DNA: TGTGCCAGCAGGCAGGGGGGTTTTGACTATGGCTACACCTTC. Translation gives CASRQGGFDYGYTF. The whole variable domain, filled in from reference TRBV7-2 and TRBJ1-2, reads GAGVSQSPSNKVTEKGKDVELRCDPISGHTALYWYRQSLGQGLEFLIYFQGNSAPDKSGLPSDRFSAERTGGSVSTLTIQRTQQEDSAVYLCASRQGGFDYGYTFGSGTRLTVV.

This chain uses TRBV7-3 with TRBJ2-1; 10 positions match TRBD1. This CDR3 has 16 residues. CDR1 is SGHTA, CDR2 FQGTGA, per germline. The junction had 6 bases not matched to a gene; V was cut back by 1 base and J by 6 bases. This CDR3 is CASSLRGDRGRNEQFF. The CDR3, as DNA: TGTGCCAGCAGCTTAAGGGGAGACAGGGGGCGCAATGAGCAGTTCTTC.

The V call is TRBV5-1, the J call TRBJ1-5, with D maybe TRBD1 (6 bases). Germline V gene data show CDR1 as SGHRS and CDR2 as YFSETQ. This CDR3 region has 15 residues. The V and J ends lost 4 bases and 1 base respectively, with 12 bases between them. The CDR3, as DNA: TGCGCCAGCAGCCTACAGGGTTCGAGCAATCAGCCCCAGCATTTT. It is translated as CASSLQGSSNQPQHF.